These T cell receptor beta chains were read from a single sample in a study of blood T cell repertoires in COVID-19. Clones were sequenced by immunoSEQ multiplex PCR, and TCRdb holds only the in-frame ones, with some missing. This sample has approximately 230,000 clones, with 70% to 85% found just once. Material for sequencing was PBMCs or T cells enriched from blood (not recorded which). These receptor sequences come from a man aged 35 to 55 who had recovered from COVID-19. CDR3s leave out the opening cysteine and the closing phenylalanine or tryptophan.

v_gene,j_gene,CDR3aa
TRBV7-9,TRBJ2-1,ASSVPSVKSSYNEQF
TRBV7-2,TRBJ2-7,ASSADRVSSYEQY
TRBV9,TRBJ2-5,ASTLTSGIAETQY
TRBV4-1,TRBJ2-7,ASSHGTSGGYEQY
TRBV11-2,TRBJ2-7,ASSHGGVKQY
TRBV6-5,TRBJ1-6,ASTRDTLNSPLH
TRBV4-2,TRBJ1-2,ASSQETGNAFYGYT
TRBV5-1,TRBJ2-1,ASSLIPDGFNEQF
TRBV15,TRBJ2-7,ATSPGPQGYEQY
TRBV7-8,TRBJ2-1,ASSLNGHPNEQF
TRBV6-1,TRBJ2-1,ASSEKGVSTYYNEQF
TRBV28,TRBJ1-5,ASSFPGHSYQPQH
TRBV19,TRBJ2-7,ASSPRRTGGFYEQY
TRBV5-1,TRBJ1-5,ASSIDPLYSNQPQH
TRBV9,TRBJ2-1,ASSVGADGSYNEQF
TRBV5-4,TRBJ2-3,ASSLMRNPDTQY
TRBV7-8,TRBJ2-7,ASSLYRQEQY
TRBV19,TRBJ1-4,ASRGQGANEKLF
TRBV7-8,TRBJ2-2,ASSFAERYGELF
TRBV2,TRBJ2-4,ASSVQDIQY
TRBV27,TRBJ2-2,ASRGLAVNTGELF
TRBV19,TRBJ1-5,ASSPTGANQPQH
TRBV12-5,TRBJ2-1,ASGQQGAWDEQF
TRBV4-1,TRBJ1-1,ASSQDPGTEAF
TRBV9,TRBJ2-1,ASSRRGGSSYNEQF
TRBV3-1/TRBV3-2,TRBJ1-1,ASSWRTGDTEAF
TRBV6-6,TRBJ2-7,ASSPGTASYEQY
TRBV11-2,TRBJ2-3,ASSRTGLTDTQY
TRBV6-1,TRBJ1-6,ASSEYRVSPLH
TRBV24-1,TRBJ1-1,ATSDFRGYEAF
TRBV19,TRBJ2-2,ASTQGGIGELF
TRBV28,TRBJ1-2,ASSSPGDSDNYGYT
TRBV12-5,TRBJ2-3,ASGLTGTTDTQY
TRBV24-1,TRBJ2-1,ATVGKSGSIHEQF
TRBV19,TRBJ1-2,ASSRGQGGGGYT
TRBV5-8,TRBJ1-5,ASSLGWDSTFNQPQH
TRBV27,TRBJ2-6,ASSFGPGANVLT
TRBV5-1,TRBJ2-3,ASSARGTITDTQY
TRBV7-2,TRBJ1-5,ASSKRDQPQH
TRBV3-1/TRBV3-2,TRBJ1-1,ASRSRGRLTEAF
TRBV7-3,TRBJ2-3,ASTKGLAATDTQY
TRBV4-1,TRBJ1-2,ASSQQGYGYT
TRBV19,TRBJ2-3,ASSRGRGFADTQY
TRBV6-2/TRBV6-3,TRBJ2-7,ASSPPRTGTYEQY
TRBV5-1,TRBJ1-2,ASSPGDRGTYHGYT
TRBV12-2,TRBJ2-1,ASRLGWGRGEEF
TRBV28,TRBJ2-2,ASLGGNTGELF
TRBV10-3,TRBJ1-6,AISEQDRAASPLH
TRBV5-1,TRBJ1-1,ASSLEGRTEAF
TRBV9,TRBJ2-5,ASSVGTSGGTQY
TRBV15,TRBJ2-5,ATSRDAGGVGRETQY
TRBV3-1/TRBV3-2,TRBJ2-1,ASSSRLEQF
TRBV28,TRBJ2-7,ASSLRGREQY
TRBV5-1,TRBJ1-1,ASSVGGLNTEAF
TRBV4-2,TRBJ2-1,ASSQEAGPVGDEQF